Presented here are 24 T cell receptor beta chains from one specimen sequenced in a study of blood T cell repertoires in COVID-19. Sequencing was performed with immunoSEQ multiplex PCR; in TCRdb, only in-frame clones are kept and a portion is missing. The sample holds about 180,000 clones, 81% seen once. The material sequenced was peripheral blood. The receptors were gathered from a woman of 80 years or more with COVID-19, enrolled during active disease.

The genes are TRBV9 and TRBJ2-7; D is ambiguous. The CDR3 has 17 amino acids. The V gene lost 4 bases and the J gene lost 2 bases, with 22 bases spanning the gap. Germline V gene sequence: CDR1 SGDLS, CDR2 YYNGEE. The DNA for the CDR3 is TGTGCCAGCAGCCCCCAAGGCGGCGGTAGATTTGCCTACGAGCAGTACTTC. It codes for CASSPQGGGRFAYEQYF.

The rearrangement joins TRBV19 to TRBJ1-2, with 9 nucleotides matching TRBD1. The germline CDR1 and CDR2 sequences are LNHDA and SQIVND (reference sequence). The CDR3 loop spans 15 amino acids. J lost 8 bases, V lost 5 bases, and 12 bases had no gene match. Here the CDR3 reads CASSPRGQGSGGYTF. CDR3 coding DNA: TGTGCCAGTAGTCCCAGGGGACAGGGATCAGGAGGCTACACCTTC.

This clone was observed once. The gene calls are TRBV18 and TRBJ1-3, with unresolved D. The CDR3 covers 13 residues. V lost 3 bases and J lost 7, with 10 bases in between. The germline gives CDR1 KGHSH, CDR2 LQKENI. The chain's CDR3 is CASSPVGGNTIYF. The CDR3 nucleotides are TGTGCCAGCTCACCGGTTGGCGGGAACACCATATATTTT.

This chain uses TRBV5-1 with TRBJ2-3; 11 bases align to TRBD2. The V gene end was trimmed by 2 bases and the J gene end by 1 base; junction bases not matched to a gene: 3. The CDR3 contains 16 residues. Germline V gene lookup returns CDR1 SGHRS and CDR2 YFSETQ. The CDR3 DNA reads as TGCGCCAGCAGCTTTAGCGGGGGGGAGGGCACAGATACGCAGTATTTT. It codes for CASSFSGGEGTDTQYF.

J is TRBJ2-3 and V is TRBV28, with TRBD2 identical over 13 bases. With V trimmed by 1 base and J by 8 bases, 9 bases remained unmatched. Germline V gives CDR1 MDHEN, CDR2 SYDVKM. This CDR3 contains 17 residues. In DNA form, the CDR3 reads TGTGCCAGCAGTTTATTGGGACTAGCGGGACCCACGGCTACGCAGTATTTT. Translation gives CASSLLGLAGPTATQYF.

The chain recombines TRBV24-1 with TRBJ2-1; D perhaps matches TRBD1 (5 bases). The CDR3 is 16 residues long. In germline, CDR1 is KGHDR, CDR2 SFDVKD. The V gene lost 3 bases and the J gene lost 3 bases, with 14 bases spanning the gap. The CDR3 nucleotides are TGTGCCACCAGTGATCGGGCCCTTGGACACTACAATGAGCAGTTCTTC. Translating it yields CATSDRALGHYNEQFF.

The chain recombines TRBV29-1 with TRBJ2-3; 9 bases agree with TRBD1. J was trimmed by 2 bases and V by 4 bases; bases with no gene match: 1. This CDR3 contains 13 residues. The germline CDR1 and CDR2 sequences are SQVTM and ANQGSEA. The CDR3 spells CSVGDRVTDTQYF. The CDR3 bases are TGCAGCGTTGGGGACAGGGTCACAGATACGCAGTATTTT.

The chain links TRBV7-2 to TRBJ1-3; 7 bases line up with TRBD1. The germline V gene has CDR1 SGHTA and CDR2 FQGNSA. After removal of 5 bases from V and 4 bases from J, the junction contained 11 bases not matched to a gene. CDR3 length: 16 residues. The CDR3 here is CASSHPATGVGNTIYF. As DNA, the CDR3 is TGTGCCAGCAGCCACCCGGCCACAGGGGTAGGAAACACCATATATTTT.

The genes are TRBV7-8 and TRBJ2-4; a possible D gene is TRBD2 (6 bases). From germline, CDR1 is SGHVS and CDR2 FQNEAQ. The CDR3 length is 13 residues. V was cut by 6 bases and J by 4 bases, with 10 bases left in between. The CDR3 coding sequence is TGTGCCAGCAGTGGGGGGACTAAAAACATTCAGTACTTC. It is translated as CASSGGTKNIQYF.

The chain joins TRBV7-3 to TRBJ2-5, with no clear D. The CDR3 extends over 13 amino acids. V lost 2 bases and J lost 3, with 7 bases in between. Germline CDR1 reads SGHTA; CDR2 reads FQGTGA. This chain's CDR3 is CASSLAAKETQYF. The CDR3 DNA reads as TGTGCCAGCAGCTTAGCAGCGAAAGAGACCCAGTACTTC.

The genes are TRBV7-2 and TRBJ2-3, with D possibly matching TRBD2 (5 bases). This CDR3 contains 13 residues. CDR1 is SGHTA, CDR2 FQGNSA, per germline. Trimming stripped 5 bases from V and 4 bases from J, with 10 bases between. In DNA, the CDR3 is TGTGCCAGCAGCCTCGAGCGGCCAGATACGCAGTATTTT. Translated, it gives CASSLERPDTQYF. Full variable domain (rest looked up from reference TRBV7-2 and TRBJ2-3): GAGVSQSPSNKVTEKGKDVELRCDPISGHTALYWYRQSLGQGLEFLIYFQGNSAPDKSGLPSDRFSAERTGGSVSTLTIQRTQQEDSAVYLCASSLERPDTQYFGPGTRLTVL.

This chain connects TRBV29-1 to TRBJ2-4; D ambiguous. The CDR3 runs to 15 residues. Germline-derived CDR1 and CDR2 are SQVTM and ANQGSEA. V dropped 0 bases and J dropped 12 bases, with 21 bases sitting between them. CDR3 in amino acids: CSVEDGPGRPSPQYF. The CDR3 bases are TGCAGCGTTGAAGATGGGCCAGGTCGACCAAGTCCTCAGTACTTC.

The chain has TRBV5-1 and TRBJ2-7; a possible D gene is TRBD1 (5 bases). The V gene lost 1 base and the J gene lost 3 bases, with 11 bases spanning the gap. CDR1 is SGHRS, CDR2 YFSETQ, per germline. This CDR3 spans 14 amino acids. This CDR3 is CASSLTRVNYEQYF. Written as DNA, the CDR3 is TGCGCCAGCAGCTTGACCAGGGTGAACTACGAGCAGTACTTC.

The chain has TRBV3-1 (or the pseudogene TRBV3-2) and TRBJ1-2; 7 nucleotides agree with TRBD1. The CDR3 loop spans 15 amino acids. Germline V gene data show CDR1 as LGHDT and CDR2 as YNNKEL (reference sequence). V shed 2 bases and J 7 bases; nucleotides not matched to a gene: 10. The CDR3 nucleotides read TGTGCCAGCAGCCAAAGTGACAGGGACCTCCGTGGCTACACCTTC. Its translation: CASSQSDRDLRGYTF.

J is TRBJ2-1 and V is TRBV19, with D perhaps matching TRBD1 (5 bases). Trimming removed 0 bases at V and 1 base at J, with 10 bases between. Germline-derived CDR1 and CDR2 are LNHDA and SQIVND (reference sequence). This CDR3 contains 16 residues. The CDR3 coding sequence is TGTGCCAGTAGTATAGAAGTCAGGGCGTCCTACAATGAGCAGTTCTTC. Translation gives CASSIEVRASYNEQFF. Drawing the rest from reference TRBV19 and TRBJ2-1, the complete variable domain is DGGITQSPKYLFRKEGQNVTLSCEQNLNHDAMYWYRQDPGQGLRLIYYSQIVNDFQKGDIAEGYSVSREKKESFPLTVTSAQKNPTAFYLCASSIEVRASYNEQFFGPGTRLTVL.

This chain connects TRBV5-1 to TRBJ2-2, with D hard to call. Trimming took off 0 bases at V and 7 bases at J, with 7 bases between the two ends. CDR3 length: 13 residues. Germline CDR1 is SGHRS and CDR2 is YFSETQ. The CDR3 loop reads CASSLVPGGELFF. The CDR3 DNA reads as TGCGCCAGCAGCTTGGTTCCAGGCGGGGAGCTGTTTTTT.

The DNA of the CDR3 is TGTGCCAGCAGCTCCCGGATCGGGCAGGGCGGCAATCAGCCCCAGCATTTT. Amino acid sequence: CASSSRIGQGGNQPQHF. This chain links TRBV28 with TRBJ1-5; TRBD1 is a possible D gene (5 bases). Between the trimmed V and J ends, which lost 6 bases and 2 bases, there was a span of 20 bases. The CDR3 covers 17 residues. Germline V gives CDR1 MDHEN, CDR2 SYDVKM.

The chain joins TRBV29-1 to TRBJ2-1; 9 bases match TRBD2. Germline V gene lookup returns CDR1 SQVTM and CDR2 ANQGSEA. CDR3 size: 14 residues. Unmatched junction bases numbered 4, after V lost 4 bases and J lost 3 bases. CDR3 in DNA: TGCAGCGTTGCTTATAGCGGGGGCTACAATGAGCAGTTCTTC. Amino acids: CSVAYSGGYNEQFF.

This clone was seen only a few times. V and J are TRBV7-9 and TRBJ1-2, with 8 bases matching TRBD1. J was trimmed by 5 bases and V by 0 bases; bases with no gene match: 5. Germline V gene lookup returns CDR1 SEHNR and CDR2 FQNEAQ (reference sequence). CDR3 length equals 15 residues. CDR3 region: CASSLALGQGYGYTF. In DNA, the CDR3 is TGTGCCAGCAGCTTAGCGCTCGGACAGGGTTATGGCTACACCTTC.

The rearrangement joins TRBV28 to TRBJ2-1; TRBD2 matches 9 bases. V shed 3 bases and J 5 bases; nucleotides not matched to a gene: 5. CDR1 and CDR2 from the germline V gene are MDHEN and SYDVKM. The length of the CDR3 is 15 residues. The CDR3 coding sequence is TGTGCCAGCAGTTTTTTGCGACTAGCGGACAATGAGCAGTTCTTC. It translates to CASSFLRLADNEQFF.

This sequence joins TRBV5-4 and TRBJ2-2; 10 bases are shared with TRBD1. Germline loops: CDR1 SGHNT, CDR2 YYREEE (reference sequence). The CDR3 is made up of 17 amino acids. V shed 4 bases and J 6 bases; nucleotides not matched to a gene: 12. CDR3 in DNA: TGTGCCAGCAGCCCTCCTCCGGGACAGGGGCTCTCCGGGGAGCTGTTTTTT. Translated: CASSPPPGQGLSGELFF.

The chain carries TRBV29-1 and TRBJ1-1, with D maybe TRBD1 (6 bases). The CDR3 runs 13 residues. Trimming left V 4 bases short and J 0 bases short, with 9 bases between. Looked up from germline, CDR1 is SQVTM and CDR2 is ANQGSEA. The CDR3 sequence: CSVGGQLNTEAFF. CDR3 nucleotide sequence: TGCAGCGTTGGGGGGCAGTTGAACACTGAAGCTTTCTTT.

J is TRBJ1-6 and V is TRBV15, with no clear D. Germline V CDR1 and CDR2: LNHNV, YYDKDF (reference sequence). This CDR3 is built from 12 residues. V lost 5 bases and J lost 7, with 6 bases in between. The CDR3 sequence is CATSRFNSPLHF. CDR3 bases: TGTGCCACCAGCCGGTTCAATTCACCCCTCCACTTT.

Only a few counts were recorded for this clone. The rearrangement joins TRBV24-1 to TRBJ2-3; 8 bases are shared with TRBD1. J gave up 6 bases and V 6 bases, and 4 bases lay outside the gene matches. The CDR3 totals 13 residues. Germline assignment: CDR1 KGHDR and CDR2 SFDVKD. In nucleotides, the CDR3 is TGTGCCACCAGTACAGGGGGTTTGGATACGCAGTATTTT. Its translation is CATSTGGLDTQYF.